Following are 15 T cell receptor beta chains from one sample sequenced in a study of early T cells in non-severe SARS-CoV-2 infection. TCRdb itself ran the 5' RACE reads through MiXCR, one entry per CDR3 protein. This sample has 55,000 to 65,000 distinct CDR3 sequences, with around 16% found just once. The sequencing here drew on whole blood, taken at baseline. These receptors all stem from an adult who was a healthcare worker with PCR-confirmed SARS-CoV-2 infection or an uninfected control (not recorded which).

This clonotype was counted at least ten times. The rearrangement links TRBV11-2 to TRBJ2-6, with 7 positions matching TRBD2. Unmatched junction bases numbered 7, after V lost 1 base and J lost 4 bases. Germline V gene sequence: CDR1 SGHAT, CDR2 FQNNGV. This CDR3 comprises 17 residues. The CDR3 DNA is TGTGCCAGCAGCTTAGTAGGGAGGGGCTCAGGGGCCAACGTCCTGACTTTC. This encodes CASSLVGRGSGANVLTF.

This clonotype was seen more than once but under ten times. In nucleotides, the CDR3 is TGCAGTGCTAGAGACGGGTTGGGCGGGGAGCTGTTTTTT. As protein: CSARDGLGGELFF. The rearrangement uses TRBV20-1 and TRBJ2-2; unclear D gene. The V end was cut by 0 bases, the J end by 7 bases, with 9 bases between. This CDR3 is 13 amino acids long. CDR1 is DFQATT, CDR2 SNEGSKA, per germline (reference sequence).

This clonotype was counted a few times. The chain is built from TRBV18 and TRBJ2-7, with 12 bases fitting TRBD1. CDR1 and CDR2 from the germline V gene are KGHSH and LQKENI. This CDR3 is built from 15 residues. With V trimmed by 0 bases and J by 6 bases, 3 bases remained unmatched. The CDR3 sequence is CASSPPGQGAAEQYF. The CDR3 coding sequence is TGTGCCAGCTCACCACCGGGACAGGGGGCGGCCGAGCAGTACTTC.

This chain uses TRBV11-2 with TRBJ2-3; the match to TRBD2 covers 8 bases. The CDR3 spans 18 residues. V lost 2 bases, J lost 6 bases, and 16 bases stayed unmatched. Germline loops: CDR1 SGHAT, CDR2 FQNNGV. The CDR3 region is CASSLRGRGGLSWDTQYF. The CDR3 nucleotides are TGTGCCAGCAGCTTAAGAGGGCGCGGGGGGCTGTCTTGGGATACGCAGTATTTT.

J is TRBJ1-1 and V is TRBV6-6; no clear D gene. Germline values: CDR1 MNHNY, CDR2 SVGAGI (reference sequence). Trimming removed 4 bases from V and 8 bases from J, with 11 bases in between. There are 12 residues in the CDR3. CDR3 bases: TGTGCCAGCAGTTCCATAGGATCCGAAGCTTTCTTT. Its protein product is CASSSIGSEAFF.

This clonotype was seen a handful of times. This rearrangement joins TRBV12-3 or TRBV12-4 to TRBJ2-7; D might be TRBD1 (6 bases). The CDR3 loop spans 11 amino acids. The germline V and J ends were trimmed by 4 bases and 9 bases, with 10 bases remaining between them. The CDR3 DNA reads as TGTGCCAGCAGTTACAGGGAGAGGCAGTACTTC. It codes for CASSYRERQYF.

This clonotype was observed a handful of times. The genes are TRBV7-9 and TRBJ1-5, with D unclear. The germline gives CDR1 SEHNR, CDR2 FQNEAQ (reference sequence). V lost 5 bases and J 2 bases, leaving 13 bases between the germline ends. The CDR3 loop spans 15 amino acids. The DNA for the CDR3 is TGTGCCAGCAGCAACGGAGTTTTAGGCAATCAGCCCCAGCATTTT. This codes for CASSNGVLGNQPQHF.

There are a few counts of this clonotype. The chain combines TRBV12-3 or TRBV12-4 with TRBJ2-3; D unclear. The CDR3 spans 12 residues. Trimming shortened V by 6 bases and J by 2 bases, and 6 bases separated the two germline ends. The DNA for the CDR3 is TGTGCCAGCAGCCACTTCACAGATACGCAGTATTTT. Its protein product is CASSHFTDTQYF.

This clonotype has a handful of counts. This chain uses TRBV6-5 with TRBJ2-7; 11 nucleotides match TRBD2. The CDR3 consists of 15 residues. The V segment lost 5 bases and the J segment 3 bases; nucleotides outside the gene matches: 6. Germline V gene sequence: CDR1 MNHEY, CDR2 SVGAGI. The CDR3 here is CASSALAGGVYEQYF. Written as DNA, the CDR3 is TGTGCCAGCAGTGCCCTAGCGGGAGGTGTCTACGAGCAGTACTTC.

This clonotype was seen more than once but under ten times. The V call is TRBV14, the J call TRBJ2-1; TRBD2 might be the D (5 bases). Germline-derived CDR1 and CDR2 are SGHDN and FVKESK. V dropped 5 bases and J dropped 7 bases, with 12 bases sitting between them. CDR3 size: 13 residues. CDR3 sequence reads: CASSILPGNEQFF. For the CDR3, the DNA is TGTGCCAGCAGCATTCTCCCGGGGAATGAGCAGTTCTTC.

This chain uses TRBV7-2 with TRBJ2-5; D gene uncertain. Germline V gene sequence: CDR1 SGHTA, CDR2 FQGNSA. V was clipped by 1 base and J by 4 bases, with 7 bases between them. The CDR3 spans 13 residues. CDR3 coding DNA: TGTGCCAGCAGCTTAGGGGCAGGAGAGACCCAGTACTTC. This codes for CASSLGAGETQYF.

This clonotype was seen a handful of times. The chain couples TRBV2 to TRBJ1-1; D is uncertain. The germline gives CDR1 SNHLY, CDR2 FYNNEI. The length of the CDR3 is 14 residues. Trimming removed 2 bases from V and 7 bases from J, with 14 bases in between. The CDR3 DNA reads as TGTGCCAGCAGTGAAAACGGCCCCCTTGGTGAAGCTTTCTTT. This sequence encodes CASSENGPLGEAFF.

The chain has TRBV6-5 and TRBJ2-7; the match to TRBD2 covers 7 bases. Germline V gene data show CDR1 as MNHEY and CDR2 as SVGAGI. The ends lost 0 bases at V and 2 bases at J; junction bases unmatched: 4. This CDR3 region has 15 residues. This CDR3 reads CASSYSGEGPYEQYF. The CDR3 coding sequence is TGTGCCAGCAGTTACTCTGGGGAGGGACCCTACGAGCAGTACTTC.

The chain carries TRBV5-1 and TRBJ2-7; a possible D gene is TRBD2 (6 bases). Germline values: CDR1 SGHRS, CDR2 YFSETQ. The CDR3 consists of 12 residues. The germline V and J ends were trimmed by 7 bases and 7 bases, with 15 bases remaining between them. The CDR3 DNA sequence: TGCGCCAGCGGGCCTGCGGAGGGAGAGCAGTACTTC. This encodes CASGPAEGEQYF.

This clonotype was counted between two and nine times. The chain joins TRBV7-9 to TRBJ2-3; TRBD2 agrees at 9 bases. Germline loops: CDR1 SEHNR, CDR2 FQNEAQ (reference sequence). Trimming removed 6 bases from V and 8 bases from J; junction bases left unmatched: 12. CDR3 length: 15 amino acids. CDR3 sequence reads: CASSSASGMLSTQYF. The CDR3 nucleotides are TGTGCCAGCAGTTCCGCTAGCGGGATGTTGAGTACGCAGTATTTT.